A single sample gave rise to the 26 T cell receptor beta chains below, sequenced in a study of blood T cell repertoires in COVID-19. Here immunoSEQ multiplex PCR was the method, and the copy in TCRdb shows in-frame clones only, minus some. The sample includes roughly 300,000 clones, roughly 87% of them seen just once. Input material: peripheral blood. All receptors come from a human donor in a cohort sampled during active COVID-19.

CDR3 nucleotides: TGTGCCAGCAGTTGGGTGGGAGCTACAGACTACAATGAGCAGTTCTTC. Translated: CASSWVGATDYNEQFF. The gene calls are TRBV6-5 and TRBJ2-1; tentatively, D is TRBD2 (5 bases). Germline V gene lookup returns CDR1 MNHEY and CDR2 SVGAGI. The V end lost 4 bases, the J end lost 3 bases, and 16 bases lay between the germline ends. The length of the CDR3 is 16 residues.

This clone appeared a few times. The chain links TRBV6-5 to TRBJ2-3, with 12 bases aligning to TRBD2. Germline V gene lookup returns CDR1 MNHEY and CDR2 SVGAGI. This CDR3 is 14 amino acids long. J gave up 6 bases and V 6 bases, and 4 bases lay outside the gene matches. The CDR3 loop is CASRTSGSEDTQYF. CDR3 DNA sequence: TGTGCCAGCAGGACTAGCGGGAGTGAGGATACGCAGTATTTT.

The rearrangement uses TRBV5-4 and TRBJ2-5, with no clear D. CDR3 length equals 14 residues. From germline, CDR1 is SGHNT and CDR2 YYREEE (reference sequence). Trimming shortened V by 4 bases and J by 5 bases, and 15 bases separated the two germline ends. Here the CDR3 reads CASSLTSVEETQYF. DNA for the CDR3: TGTGCCAGCAGCCTAACTTCCGTTGAGGAGACCCAGTACTTC.

V usage is TRBV29-1 and J usage is TRBJ1-1, with 7 bases identical to TRBD1. Germline assignment: CDR1 SQVTM and CDR2 ANQGSEA. V dropped 3 bases and J dropped 1; count of bases not matched to a gene: 8. The CDR3 runs to 15 residues. CDR3 sequence: CSVDDNDRANTEAFF. The CDR3 DNA reads TGCAGCGTTGATGATAACGACAGGGCGAACACTGAAGCTTTCTTT.

V gene TRBV7-2 combines with J gene TRBJ2-3; D gene ambiguous. V was shortened by 5 bases and J by 4 bases, with 7 bases between the two germline ends. The CDR3 loop spans 12 amino acids. Germline loops: CDR1 SGHTA, CDR2 FQGNSA. This CDR3 is CASSVVADTQYF. The CDR3 DNA follows: TGTGCCAGCAGCGTCGTTGCAGATACGCAGTATTTT. Together with reference TRBV7-2 and TRBJ2-3, the CDR3 gives the full variable domain: GAGVSQSPSNKVTEKGKDVELRCDPISGHTALYWYRQSLGQGLEFLIYFQGNSAPDKSGLPSDRFSAERTGGSVSTLTIQRTQQEDSAVYLCASSVVADTQYFGPGTRLTVL.

The gene calls are TRBV21-1 and TRBJ2-7; the table's D call of TRBD2 was not tested on the DNA. TRBV21-1 is flagged as a pseudogene. The length of the CDR3 is 17 residues. CDR3: CASSKEGSGSTRYEQYF. CDR3 DNA sequence: TGTGCCAGCAGCAAAGAAGGTAGCGGGAGCACCCGCTACGAGCAGTACTTC.

The V gene is TRBV7-2, the J gene TRBJ1-5; tentatively, D is TRBD1 (5 bases). Trimming cost V 4 bases and J 4 bases, with 11 bases left between them. CDR3 length: 14 residues. Per the germline V gene, CDR1 is SGHTA and CDR2 is FQGNSA. The CDR3 DNA follows: TGTGCCAGCAGCTGGAGACAGACAAATCAGCCCCAGCATTTT. Amino acids: CASSWRQTNQPQHF.

The chain combines TRBV5-1 with TRBJ1-1, with 10 bases lining up with TRBD1. The CDR3 length is 15 residues. The junction had 9 bases not matched to a gene; V was cut back by 4 bases and J by 6 bases. The germline V gene has CDR1 SGHRS and CDR2 YFSETQ. The CDR3, as DNA: TGCGCCAGCAGCACCGATTCCGGGACAGGGGCTGAAGCTTTCTTT. It yields the protein CASSTDSGTGAEAFF.

This clone was detected only once. The chain combines TRBV28 with TRBJ2-7; tentative D call: TRBD2 (7 bases). Germline V gene lookup returns CDR1 MDHEN and CDR2 SYDVKM. The CDR3 is made up of 14 amino acids. V was cut by 1 base and J by 3 bases, with 10 bases left in between. The CDR3 is CASSLSGGHYEQYF. The CDR3 coding sequence is TGTGCCAGCAGTTTATCGGGGGGCCACTACGAGCAGTACTTC.

The chain couples TRBV3-1 (or the pseudogene TRBV3-2) to TRBJ2-1, with D possibly being TRBD2 (5 bases). The ends were cut back, 1 base at V and 7 bases at J, with 11 bases in the middle. CDR3 length equals 14 residues. CDR1 LGHDT and CDR2 YNNKEL come from the germline V gene (reference sequence). The DNA of the CDR3 is TGTGCCAGCAGCCAAGCCGGAAGGAGGAATGAGCAGTTCTTC. This sequence encodes CASSQAGRRNEQFF.

The J gene is TRBJ2-1, the V gene TRBV19; D is perhaps TRBD1 (7 bases). Trimming shortened V by 6 bases and J by 0 bases, and 12 bases separated the two germline ends. The CDR3 has 15 amino acids. The germline V gene has CDR1 LNHDA and CDR2 SQIVND (reference sequence). This CDR3 reads CASRWRDSSYNEQFF. The CDR3 DNA is TGTGCCAGTAGGTGGCGGGACAGCTCCTACAATGAGCAGTTCTTC.

This chain links TRBV18 with TRBJ2-7; TRBD1 agrees at 9 bases. Germline V lookup: CDR1 KGHSH, CDR2 LQKENI. Trimming cost V 2 bases and J 4 bases; bases outside gene matches: 6. CDR3 length: 15 residues. CDR3 in amino acids: CASSPSHRGPYEQYF. CDR3 nucleotide sequence: TGTGCCAGCTCACCATCGCACAGGGGGCCATACGAGCAGTACTTC.

The table lists this clone with many counts. Here the CDR3 reads CASSTGTSGSYNEQFF. The DNA of the CDR3 is TGTGCCAGCAGCACCGGGACTAGCGGGAGCTACAATGAGCAGTTCTTC. The V gene is TRBV7-9, the J gene TRBJ2-1, with 14 bases lining up with TRBD2. The CDR3 totals 16 residues. Losses at the gene ends were 5 bases for V and 3 bases for J; bases not matched to a gene: 3. Germline lookup yields CDR1 SEHNR and CDR2 FQNEAQ (reference sequence).

The J gene is TRBJ2-7, the V gene TRBV19; 9 bases fit TRBD1. This CDR3 region has 15 residues. V gave up 3 bases and J gave up 7 bases; unmatched junction bases: 10. Germline V gives CDR1 LNHDA, CDR2 SQIVND (reference sequence). CDR3 in DNA: TGTGCCAGTAGTATCCCGACAGGGGGAGGGTCGGAGCAGTACTTC. Protein product: CASSIPTGGGSEQYF.

The chain is built from TRBV9 and TRBJ2-2; 7 nucleotides line up with TRBD2. Per germline, CDR1 SGDLS and CDR2 YYNGEE. Unmatched junction bases numbered 4, after V lost 4 bases and J lost 1 base. This CDR3 spans 15 amino acids. This chain's CDR3 is CASSPVAGNTGELFF. The CDR3 DNA follows: TGTGCCAGCAGCCCCGTAGCGGGGAACACCGGGGAGCTGTTTTTT.

The chain links TRBV9 to TRBJ2-7; 8 bases agree with TRBD2. The CDR3 sequence is 15 residues long. J lost 3 bases, V lost 2 bases, and 7 bases had no gene match. The V gene's germline CDR1 is SGDLS and CDR2 YYNGEE. Here the CDR3 DNA reads TGTGCCAGCAGCGTCCTCGGACTAGCCGGCTACGAGCAGTACTTC. The encoded protein is CASSVLGLAGYEQYF.

The chain carries TRBV3-1 (or the pseudogene TRBV3-2) and TRBJ2-3; a weak D match, TRBD2 (6 bases). Germline V lookup: CDR1 LGHDT, CDR2 YNNKEL (reference sequence). The CDR3 length is 13 residues. Trimming took off 6 bases at V and 6 bases at J, with 13 bases between the two ends. The CDR3 loop reads CASRVSAGDTQYF. CDR3 DNA sequence: TGTGCCAGCAGGGTTTCTGCGGGGGATACGCAGTATTTT.

As for this clone: Germline is not matched at one junction end, which may reflect a read error. The V call is TRBV28, the J call TRBJ1-1, with D uncertain. The CDR3 totals 12 residues. Germline V gene sequence: CDR1 MDHEN, CDR2 SYDVKM. The chain's CDR3 is CASSSLKTEAFF. CDR3 sequence (DNA): TGTGCCAGCAGTTCACTGAAAACTGAAGCTTTCTTT.

V is TRBV3-1 (or the pseudogene TRBV3-2) and J is TRBJ2-2; TRBD2 is a possible D gene (5 bases). This CDR3 is 17 amino acids long. The germline V gene encodes CDR1 LGHDT and CDR2 YNNKEL (reference sequence). V was cut by 4 bases and J by 2 bases, with 17 bases left in between. For the CDR3, the DNA is TGTGCCAGCAGCCCCATTGGTGAGCGGAGAAACACCGGGGAGCTGTTTTTT. It is translated as CASSPIGERRNTGELFF.

V and J are TRBV3-1 (or the pseudogene TRBV3-2) and TRBJ2-2; the D is unclear. The CDR3 sequence is 13 residues long. Germline V CDR1 and CDR2: LGHDT, YNNKEL (reference sequence). Trimming shortened V by 4 bases and J by 6 bases, and 9 bases separated the two germline ends. In DNA form, the CDR3 reads TGTGCCAGCAGCCCGTTAACGGCCGGGGAGCTGTTTTTT. Residues: CASSPLTAGELFF.

The genes are TRBV7-6 and TRBJ2-3; TRBD2 agrees at 8 bases. J lost 5 bases, V lost 1 base, and 14 bases had no gene match. Germline-derived CDR1 and CDR2 are SGHVS and FNYEAQ. This CDR3 is built from 18 residues. The CDR3 loop is CASSLGSAQAGEGDTQYF. The CDR3, as DNA: TGTGCCAGCAGCTTAGGGTCCGCACAAGCGGGAGAGGGAGATACGCAGTATTTT.

V gene TRBV28 combines with J gene TRBJ1-4; 9 bases match TRBD1. Germline trimming cut 2 bases from V and 7 bases from J; bases unmatched to any gene: 8. The germline gives CDR1 MDHEN, CDR2 SYDVKM. The CDR3 length is 16 residues. The CDR3 DNA reads TGTGCCAGCAGTTTACGGGGGACAGGGTCTGGTGAAAAACTGTTTTTT. As protein: CASSLRGTGSGEKLFF.

This clone was recorded a few times. The chain links TRBV14 to TRBJ2-7; 7 bases align to TRBD2. Germline V gene sequence: CDR1 SGHDN, CDR2 FVKESK. The CDR3 consists of 13 residues. The junction had 1 base not matched to a gene; V was cut back by 2 bases and J by 3 bases. CDR3 protein: CASSQTGGYEQYF. CDR3 DNA sequence: TGTGCCAGCAGCCAAACGGGAGGCTACGAGCAGTACTTC.

The rearrangement uses TRBV7-9 and TRBJ2-3; 9 bases match TRBD2. The J segment lost 2 bases and the V segment lost 3 bases, leaving 3 bases of the junction unmatched. Germline loops: CDR1 SEHNR, CDR2 FQNEAQ (reference sequence). The CDR3 loop spans 15 amino acids. CDR3 amino acids: CASSLASGNTDTQYF. The CDR3, as DNA: TGTGCCAGCAGCTTGGCTAGCGGGAACACAGATACGCAGTATTTT.

The chain uses TRBV6-5 and TRBJ2-5; weak D call: TRBD2 (5 bases). CDR3 length: 12 amino acids. The germline V gene has CDR1 MNHEY and CDR2 SVGAGI. Trimming left V 8 bases short and J 4 bases short, with 11 bases between. The CDR3, as DNA: TGTGCCAGCTGGGTAGGGAGAGAGACCCAGTACTTC. Translation gives CASWVGRETQYF.

CDR3 DNA: TGTGCCAGCAGGAGCGGGCTTGCGGGCGGGACGGAGTATTTT. As protein: CASRSGLAGGTEYF. This chain connects TRBV7-8 to TRBJ2-3; the D gene is possibly TRBD2 (6 bases). Germline CDR1 is SGHVS and CDR2 is FQNEAQ. V dropped 6 bases and J dropped 13 bases, with 23 bases sitting between them. The CDR3 length is 14 residues.